The clone carrying this T cell receptor beta chain was detected many times. Antigen: not known. Disease duration under 2 months; hyperthyroidism patients were aged 18 to 65. Pregnant or lactating patients were excluded, as were those with uncontrolled infection or other autoimmune disease. This record belongs to a study of T cells in Graves' hyperthyroidism and ophthalmopathy. Study-wide results and caveats: Within blood appeared most thyroid clonotypes that had expanded above 0.001.

RNA transcripts yielded amplified TCR beta CDR3 regions. A set of HTBI primers served as the primers for a first-round RT-PCR of the TCR CDR3. TCRdb reprocessed the multiplex PCR reads via MiXCR and lists one record per CDR3 protein. The table lists some 92,000 distinct CDR3 sequences, 35% to 45% of them singletons. Trimming cost V 6 bases and J 9 bases, with 15 bases left between them. This CDR3 contains 11 residues. Germline CDR1 is DFQATT and CDR2 is SNEGSKA (reference sequence). The receptor was derived from a woman in her twenties or thirties with Graves' hyperthyroidism. The sample comprised peripheral blood or thyroid tissue (not recorded which). The gene calls are TRBV20-1 and TRBJ2-7, with D tentatively TRBD1 or TRBD2 (6 bases each). CDR3 in amino acids: CSAGHGGGQYF. The CDR3 bases are TGCAGTGCGGGACACGGGGGCGGGCAGTACTTC.